The T cell receptor (beta chain) under discussion was sequenced for a study of regulatory T cells in long-lasting Graves disease. Study outcomes and limitations: Between persistent patients, about 2,500 public clonotypes were shared, exceeding the roughly 1,000 shared between new patients. Patients with persistent Graves' had lower TCR diversity than newly diagnosed patients. Peripheral blood alone, not thyroid tissue, underwent study. Persistent disease was associated with favored TRBV28 usage and with favored use of TRBJ1-2 and TRBJ2-5.

The sample holds many counts of this clonotype. Its cognate antigen is unknown. Indicated time point: newly diagnosed GD, antithyroid drugs for less than 3 months. Researchers made the TCR library from RNA that was extracted from PBMCs. The germline CDR1 and CDR2 sequences are MDHEN and SYDVKM. The CDR3 totals 15 residues. Trimming pared 10 bases from V and 1 base from J, leaving 19 bases between. To make TCR beta libraries, researchers used iRepertoire HTBI primers and Arm-PCR of CDR3 regions. TCRdb re-called the multiplex PCR reads with MiXCR, one entry per CDR3 protein. The data contain roughly 420,000 distinct CDR3 sequences, around 15% of them singletons.

The source material was peripheral blood mononuclear cells (PBMCs), sampled at new diagnosis, from a patient treated with antithyroid drugs. This chain connects TRBV28 to TRBJ2-5; possibly TRBD2 for D (7 bases). This receptor was taken from a female donor with Graves disease. The CDR3, as DNA: TGTGCCACCAGGCCGAGGGGGGGCCTCCAAGAGACCCAGTACTTC. Protein: CATRPRGGLQETQYF.